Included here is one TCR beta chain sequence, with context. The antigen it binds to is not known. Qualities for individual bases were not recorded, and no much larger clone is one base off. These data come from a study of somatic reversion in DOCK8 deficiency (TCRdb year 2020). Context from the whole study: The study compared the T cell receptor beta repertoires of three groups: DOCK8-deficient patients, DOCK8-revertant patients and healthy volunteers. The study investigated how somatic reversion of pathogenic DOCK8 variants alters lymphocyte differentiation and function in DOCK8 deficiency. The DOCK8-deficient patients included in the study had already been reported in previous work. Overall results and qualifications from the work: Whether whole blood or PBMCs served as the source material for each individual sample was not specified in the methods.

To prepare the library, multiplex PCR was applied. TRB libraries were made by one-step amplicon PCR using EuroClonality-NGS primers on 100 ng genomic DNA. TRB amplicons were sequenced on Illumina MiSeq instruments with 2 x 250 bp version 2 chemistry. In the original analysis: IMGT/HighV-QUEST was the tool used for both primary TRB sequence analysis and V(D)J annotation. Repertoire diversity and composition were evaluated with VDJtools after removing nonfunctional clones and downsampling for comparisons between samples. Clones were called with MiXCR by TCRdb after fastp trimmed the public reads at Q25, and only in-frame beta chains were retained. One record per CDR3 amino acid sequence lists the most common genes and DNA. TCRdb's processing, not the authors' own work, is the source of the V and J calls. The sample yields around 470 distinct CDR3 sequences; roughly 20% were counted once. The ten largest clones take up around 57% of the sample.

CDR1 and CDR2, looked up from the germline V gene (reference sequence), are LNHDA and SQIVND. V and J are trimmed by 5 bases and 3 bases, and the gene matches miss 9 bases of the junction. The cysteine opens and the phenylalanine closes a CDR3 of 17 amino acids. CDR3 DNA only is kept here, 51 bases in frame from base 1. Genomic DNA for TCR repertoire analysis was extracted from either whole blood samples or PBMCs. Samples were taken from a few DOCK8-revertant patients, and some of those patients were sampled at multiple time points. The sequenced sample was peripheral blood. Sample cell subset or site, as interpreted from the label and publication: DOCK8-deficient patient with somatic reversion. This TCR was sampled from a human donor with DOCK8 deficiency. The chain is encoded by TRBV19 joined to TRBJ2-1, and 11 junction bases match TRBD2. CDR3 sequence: CASSAPVLAGVYNEQFF. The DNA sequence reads TGTGCCAGTAGTGCACCTGTACTAGCGGGAGTCTACAATGAGCAGTTCTTC.